The 2 T cell receptor beta chains below come from one sample, sequenced in a study of T-cell memory formation after mild COVID-19 (dated by TCRdb to about 2021). Preparation of the library involved 5' RACE. TCRdb records Illumina NovaSeq 6000 as the sequencer. TCRdb reworked the public reads: Q25 trimming with fastp, MiXCR clone assembly, productive beta chains retained. One record per CDR3 amino acid sequence lists the most common genes and DNA. A total of around 250,000 distinct CDR3 sequences appear in this sample, around 16% of them only once. The ten most abundant clones make up more than 20% of the sample. Sequenced input: PBMCs or a T cell subset sorted from them (not recorded which). Every receptor here comes from a man aged 18 to 30 who had mild COVID-19 (a few samples of this study predate the infection). The sample titles of this study are shuffled in the database, so cell type and time point are left out; the donor was told from shared clones.

CDR3 sequence reads: CASSHYAGTGVVGYTF. CDR3 DNA: TGCGCCAGCAGCCATTACGCTGGGACAGGGGTAGTAGGCTACACCTTC. The chain has TRBV4-1 and TRBJ1-2; 10 bases fit TRBD1. This CDR3 is 16 amino acids long. The V segment lost 3 bases and the J segment 8 bases; nucleotides outside the gene matches: 12. Germline assignment: CDR1 MGHRA and CDR2 YSYEKL.

This clonotype occurred a few times. The chain uses TRBV9 and TRBJ1-1; D is uncertain. Germline CDR1 and CDR2: SGDLS and YYNGEE. Trimming stripped 6 bases from V and 1 base from J, with 13 bases between. CDR3 length equals 14 residues. The CDR3 DNA is TGTGCCAGCAACCCCCTCCCGGCGAACACTGAAGCTTTCTTT. It yields the protein CASNPLPANTEAFF.